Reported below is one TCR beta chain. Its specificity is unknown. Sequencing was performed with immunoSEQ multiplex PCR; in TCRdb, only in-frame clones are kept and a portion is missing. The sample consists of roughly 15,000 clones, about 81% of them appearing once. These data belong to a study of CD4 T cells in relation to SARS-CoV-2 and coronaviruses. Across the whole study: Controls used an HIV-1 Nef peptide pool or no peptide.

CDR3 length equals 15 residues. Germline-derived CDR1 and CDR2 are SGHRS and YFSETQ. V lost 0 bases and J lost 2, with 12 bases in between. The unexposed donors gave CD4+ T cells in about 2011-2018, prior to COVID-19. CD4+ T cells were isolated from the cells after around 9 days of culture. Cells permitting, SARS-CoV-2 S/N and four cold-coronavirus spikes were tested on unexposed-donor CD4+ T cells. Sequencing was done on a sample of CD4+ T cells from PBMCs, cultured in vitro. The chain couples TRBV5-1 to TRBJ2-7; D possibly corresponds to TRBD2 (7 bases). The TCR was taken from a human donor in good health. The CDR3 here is CASSLVGGATYEQYF. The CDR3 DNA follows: TGCGCCAGCAGCTTGGTAGGGGGGGCCACCTACGAGCAGTACTTC.